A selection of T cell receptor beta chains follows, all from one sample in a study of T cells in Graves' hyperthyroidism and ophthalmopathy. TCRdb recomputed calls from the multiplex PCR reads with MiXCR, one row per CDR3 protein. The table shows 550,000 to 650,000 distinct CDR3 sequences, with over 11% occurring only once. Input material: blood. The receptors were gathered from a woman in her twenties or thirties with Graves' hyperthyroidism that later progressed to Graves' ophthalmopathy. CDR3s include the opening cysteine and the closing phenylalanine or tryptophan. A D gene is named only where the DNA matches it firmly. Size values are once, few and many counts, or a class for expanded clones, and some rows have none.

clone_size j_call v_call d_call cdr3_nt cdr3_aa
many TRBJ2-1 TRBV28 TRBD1 TGTGCCAGCAGTTCCCAAAGGACAGGGGGTGAGCAGTTCTTC CASSSQRTGGEQFF
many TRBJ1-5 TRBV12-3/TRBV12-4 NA TGTGCCAGCAGTTTTGTGATCACGGGGCGTCAGCCCCAGCATTTT CASSFVITGRQPQHF
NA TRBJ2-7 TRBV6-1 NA TGTGCCAGCAGAGGGGGGCGGGATCCCTCTTACGAGCAGTACTTC CASRGGRDPSYEQYF
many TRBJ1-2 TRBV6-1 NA TGTGCCAGCAGTGATTTGGGCTATGGCTACACCTTC CASSDLGYGYTF
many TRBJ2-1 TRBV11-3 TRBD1 TGTGCCAGCAGCCCCCGACAGGGGGCTTACAATGAGCAGTTCTTC CASSPRQGAYNEQFF
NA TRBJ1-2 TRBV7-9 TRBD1 TGTGCCAGCAGCCATACAGATTGGGACAGAAATCTTTATGGCTACACCTTC CASSHTDWDRNLYGYTF
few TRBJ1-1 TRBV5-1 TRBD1 TGCGCCAGCAGCTTGTTCCCCCCCCGGGACAGTACTGAAGCTTTCTTT CASSLFPPRDSTEAFF
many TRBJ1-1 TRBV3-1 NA TGTGCCAGCAGCCAAGGACACATAAACACTGAAGCTTTCTTT CASSQGHINTEAFF
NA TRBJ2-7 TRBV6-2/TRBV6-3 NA TGTGCCAGCAGTTCCGTCGGCAGCGCCTACGAGCAGTACTTC CASSSVGSAYEQYF
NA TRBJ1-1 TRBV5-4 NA TGTGCCAGCAGCTTGGCAGGCGCTTACATTGAAGCTTTCTTT CASSLAGAYIEAFF
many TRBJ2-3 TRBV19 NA TGTGCCAGTAGTATTAACGGAGGCACAGATACGCAGTATTTT CASSINGGTDTQYF
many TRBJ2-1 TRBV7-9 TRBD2 TGTGCCAGCAGCTTCGCGGGAGGGCCAAATGAGCAGTTCTTC CASSFAGGPNEQFF
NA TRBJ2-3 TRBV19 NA TGTGCCAGTAGTACTCCCGCAGGGAATACGCAGTATTTT CASSTPAGNTQYF
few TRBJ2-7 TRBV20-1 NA TGCAGTGCTAGAGACGACAGGATCGTCTACGAGCAGTACTTC CSARDDRIVYEQYF
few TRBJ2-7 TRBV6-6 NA TGTGCCAGCAGTTACTCGATATCGGGGAGGAACGAGCAGTACTTC CASSYSISGRNEQYF
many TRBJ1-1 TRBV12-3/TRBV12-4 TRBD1 TGTGCCAGCAGTCGACGACAGGGACGAACTGAAGCTTTCTTT CASSRRQGRTEAFF
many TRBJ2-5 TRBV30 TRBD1 TGTGCGCTAGGTGGACAGGGGGAGACCCAGTACTTC CALGGQGETQYF
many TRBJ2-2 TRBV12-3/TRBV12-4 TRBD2 TGTGCCAGCAGTCCCCTATGGACTAGCGGGAGGTATAACACCGGGGAGCTGTTTTTT CASSPLWTSGRYNTGELFF
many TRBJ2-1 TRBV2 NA TGTGCCAGCAGTGAAGTCGGTATAACTAATGAGCAGTTCTTC CASSEVGITNEQFF
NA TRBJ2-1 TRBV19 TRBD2 TGTGCCAGTAGTACGATACTAGCGGGAGGTTTAGAGTTCTTC CASSTILAGGLEFF
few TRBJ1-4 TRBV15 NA TGTGCCACCAGCAGCAGACTGGAGCACACAACTAATGAAAAACTGTTTTTT CATSSRLEHTTNEKLFF
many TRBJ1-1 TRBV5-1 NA TGCGCCAGCAGCTTTAGTGAGGGTGGGGACACTGAAGCTTTCTTT CASSFSEGGDTEAFF
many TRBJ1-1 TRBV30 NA TGTGCCTGGAGTATGGGGACTGAAGCTTTCTTT CAWSMGTEAFF
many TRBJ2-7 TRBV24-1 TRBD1 TGTGCCACCAGTGATGCACAGGGGTTCGACGAGCAGTACTTC CATSDAQGFDEQYF
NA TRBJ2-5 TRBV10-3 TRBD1 TGTGCCATCAGCGATGAGGGACAGGGGGAAGAGACCCAGTACTTC CAISDEGQGEETQYF
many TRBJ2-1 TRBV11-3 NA TGTGCCAGCAGCTTAGGGGAAGAGCAGTTCTTC CASSLGEEQFF
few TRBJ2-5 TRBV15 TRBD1 TGTGCCACCAGCCAAGACAGGGCTGGGGAGACCCAGTACTTC CATSQDRAGETQYF
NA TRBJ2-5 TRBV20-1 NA TGCAGTGCTGGGGCCGGGAGTTACGAGACCCAGTACTTC CSAGAGSYETQYF
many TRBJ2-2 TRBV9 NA TGTGCCAGCAGCGTAGGGGGACACACCGGGGAGCTGTTTTTT CASSVGGHTGELFF
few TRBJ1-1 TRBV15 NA TGTGCCACCAGGAAAGACCCAGGGGTGAACACTGAAGCTTTCTTT CATRKDPGVNTEAFF
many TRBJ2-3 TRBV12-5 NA TGTGCTAGTGGTTTGGGAGGGTATGAGCTCCTGGATACGCAGTATTTT CASGLGGYELLDTQYF
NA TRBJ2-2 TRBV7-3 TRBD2 TGTGCCAGCAGCTTATTAGCGGGAGACCCCGGGGAGCTGTTTTTT CASSLLAGDPGELFF
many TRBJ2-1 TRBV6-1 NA TGTGCCAGCAGACCATTCATCACGGGGGTCAATGAGCAGTTCTTC CASRPFITGVNEQFF
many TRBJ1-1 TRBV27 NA TGTGCCAGCACCCCGGACTGGAACACTGAAGCTTTCTTT CASTPDWNTEAFF
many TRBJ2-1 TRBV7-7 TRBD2 TGTGCTAGCAGCTTAGGGGTGGGACTAGCGTACAATGAGCAGTTCTTC CASSLGVGLAYNEQFF
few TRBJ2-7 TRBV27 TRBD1 TGTGCCAGCAGTTCAGCAGGGGGCGAGCAGTACTTC CASSSAGGEQYF
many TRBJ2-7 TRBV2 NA TGTGCCAGCAGGGAGACTACACATTCCTACGAGCAGTACTTC CASRETTHSYEQYF
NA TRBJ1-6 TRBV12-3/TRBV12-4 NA TGTGCCAGCAGTTTTAACAGCGGAAATTCACCCCTCCACTTT CASSFNSGNSPLHF
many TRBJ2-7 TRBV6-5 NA TGTGCCAGCAGTTACGACCCGGCCTACGAGCAGTACTTC CASSYDPAYEQYF
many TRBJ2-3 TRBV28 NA TGTGCCAGCAGTTTTATCCTACAGGGTTGGACAGATACGCAGTATTTT CASSFILQGWTDTQYF
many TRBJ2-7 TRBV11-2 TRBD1 TGTGCCAGCAGCTTAACGACAGGGCCGAACTACGAGCAGTACTTC CASSLTTGPNYEQYF